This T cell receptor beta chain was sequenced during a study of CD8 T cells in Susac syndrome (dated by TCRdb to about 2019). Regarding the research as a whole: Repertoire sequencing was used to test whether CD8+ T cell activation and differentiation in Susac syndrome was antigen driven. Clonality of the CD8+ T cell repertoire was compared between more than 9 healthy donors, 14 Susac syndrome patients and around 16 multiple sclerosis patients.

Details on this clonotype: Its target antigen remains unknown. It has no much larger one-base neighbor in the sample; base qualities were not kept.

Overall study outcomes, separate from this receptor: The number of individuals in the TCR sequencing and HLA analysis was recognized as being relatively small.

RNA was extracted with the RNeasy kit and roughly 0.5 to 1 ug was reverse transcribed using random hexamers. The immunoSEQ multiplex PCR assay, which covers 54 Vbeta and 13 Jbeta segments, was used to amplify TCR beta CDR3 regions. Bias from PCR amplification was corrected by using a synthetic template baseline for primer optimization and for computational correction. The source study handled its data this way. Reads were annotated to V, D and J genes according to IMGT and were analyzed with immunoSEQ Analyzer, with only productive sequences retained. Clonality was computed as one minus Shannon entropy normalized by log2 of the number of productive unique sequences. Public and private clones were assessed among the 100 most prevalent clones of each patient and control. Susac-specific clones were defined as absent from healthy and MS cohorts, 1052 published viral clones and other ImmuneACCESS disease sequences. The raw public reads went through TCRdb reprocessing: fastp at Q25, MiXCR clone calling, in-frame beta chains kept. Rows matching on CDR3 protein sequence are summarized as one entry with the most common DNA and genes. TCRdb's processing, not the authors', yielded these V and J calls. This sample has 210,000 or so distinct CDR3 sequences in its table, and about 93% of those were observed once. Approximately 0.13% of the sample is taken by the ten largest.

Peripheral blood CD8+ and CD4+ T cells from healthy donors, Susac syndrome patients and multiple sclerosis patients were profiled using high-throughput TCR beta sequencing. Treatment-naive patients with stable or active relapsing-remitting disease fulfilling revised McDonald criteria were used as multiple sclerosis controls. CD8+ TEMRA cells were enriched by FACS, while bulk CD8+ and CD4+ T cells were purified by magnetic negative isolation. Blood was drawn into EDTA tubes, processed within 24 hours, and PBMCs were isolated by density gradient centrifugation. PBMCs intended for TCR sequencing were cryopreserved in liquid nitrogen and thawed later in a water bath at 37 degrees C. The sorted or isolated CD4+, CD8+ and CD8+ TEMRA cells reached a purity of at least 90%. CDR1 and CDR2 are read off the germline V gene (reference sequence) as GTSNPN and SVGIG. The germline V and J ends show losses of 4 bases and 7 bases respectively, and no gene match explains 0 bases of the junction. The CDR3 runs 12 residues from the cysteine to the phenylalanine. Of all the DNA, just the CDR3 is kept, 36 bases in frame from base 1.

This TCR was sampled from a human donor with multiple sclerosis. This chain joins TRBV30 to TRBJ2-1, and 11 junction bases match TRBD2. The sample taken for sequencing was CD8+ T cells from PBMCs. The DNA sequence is TGTGCCTGGACTAGCGGGAGGAATGAGCAGTTCTTC. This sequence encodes CAWTSGRNEQFF.